Listed below are T cell receptor beta chains from one sample, sequenced in a study of cytomegalovirus exposure and HLA in healthy donors. TCRdb keeps only in-frame clones here, not all; method: immunoSEQ multiplex PCR. The sample records some 200,000 clones, roughly 79% being singletons. The specimen sequenced was PBMCs. The receptors come from a man younger than 30 in good health and CMV-seronegative. CDR3s include the opening cysteine and the closing phenylalanine or tryptophan. The order of the fields is V gene, J gene, clone size, D gene, CDR3 DNA, CDR3 protein. A D gene is named only where the DNA matches it firmly. Clone size is shown for a subset of rows, as once, few, many or a class of expanded clone.

V: TRBV7-9
J: TRBJ1-1
size: .
D: .
DNA: TGTGCCAGCAGCTTGGGGGGGCAGGGTGAAGCTTTCTTT
CDR3: CASSLGGQGEAFF

V: TRBV5-1
J: TRBJ2-2
size: .
D: TRBD1
DNA: TGCGCCAGCAGCCAGACAGGGTTTGGCGGGGAGCTGTTTTTT
CDR3: CASSQTGFGGELFF

V: TRBV27
J: TRBJ2-1
size: .
D: TRBD2
DNA: TGTGCCAGCAGTTCCCTTAGCGGGGGGGCCAATGAGCAGTTCTTC
CDR3: CASSSLSGGANEQFF

V: TRBV7-9
J: TRBJ2-5
size: .
D: .
DNA: TGTGCCAGCAACCGAGGGGAGACCCAGTACTTC
CDR3: CASNRGETQYF

V: TRBV7-3
J: TRBJ2-1
size: .
D: TRBD2
DNA: TGTGCCGGCAGCTTAACTCTAGCGGGAGTCAATGAGCAGTTCTTC
CDR3: CAGSLTLAGVNEQFF

V: TRBV27
J: TRBJ2-7
size: few
D: .
DNA: TGTGCCAGCAGTTCGGGATCCCTCTACGAGCAGTACTTC
CDR3: CASSSGSLYEQYF

V: TRBV30
J: TRBJ2-3
size: .
D: TRBD2
DNA: TGTACCACAGGAGCGGGGGGAGCAGATACGCAGTATTTT
CDR3: CTTGAGGADTQYF

V: TRBV19
J: TRBJ2-7
size: .
D: TRBD1
DNA: TGTGCCAGTAGTACTCGGGACAGTAAAGGCTACGAGCAGTACTTC
CDR3: CASSTRDSKGYEQYF

V: TRBV9
J: TRBJ2-5
size: .
D: TRBD2
DNA: TGTGCCAGCAGCGTAGCTACCGGGGGGTACCAAGAGACCCAGTACTTC
CDR3: CASSVATGGYQETQYF

V: TRBV18
J: TRBJ1-5
size: .
D: .
DNA: TGTGCCAGCTCACCACCGTGGGAGTCTAGCAATCAGCCCCAGCATTTT
CDR3: CASSPPWESSNQPQHF

V: TRBV7-9
J: TRBJ2-5
size: .
D: TRBD1
DNA: TGTGCCAGCAGCTCGGGACAGTATCAAGAGACCCAGTACTTC
CDR3: CASSSGQYQETQYF

V: TRBV4-3
J: TRBJ2-1
size: .
D: .
DNA: TGCGCCAGCAGCCAAGAACGGGCGGGCTACAATGAGCAGTTCTTC
CDR3: CASSQERAGYNEQFF

V: TRBV18
J: TRBJ1-1
size: few
D: TRBD1
DNA: TGTGCCAGCTCATCGGGACAGGGGAACACTGAAGCTTTCTTT
CDR3: CASSSGQGNTEAFF

V: TRBV6-1
J: TRBJ2-3
size: .
D: TRBD1
DNA: TGTGCCAGCATCACAGGGGGCGAAGGTACAGATACGCAGTATTTT
CDR3: CASITGGEGTDTQYF

V: TRBV11-2
J: TRBJ1-1
size: .
D: TRBD1
DNA: TGTGCCAGCAGCTTCGGGACAGGGGTCCCGAACACTGAAGCTTTCTTT
CDR3: CASSFGTGVPNTEAFF

V: TRBV5-8
J: TRBJ1-1
size: once
D: .
DNA: TGTGCCAGCAGCCTTGTCCAGCGAGCTTTCTTT
CDR3: CASSLVQRAFF

V: TRBV30
J: TRBJ2-7
size: .
D: TRBD1
DNA: TGTGCCTGGAGGGGACAGGGGTTCTACGAGCAGTACTTC
CDR3: CAWRGQGFYEQYF

V: TRBV9
J: TRBJ2-1
size: .
D: .
DNA: TGTGCCAGCAGCGTAGTACAGGGTTCCTACAATGAGCAGTTCTTC
CDR3: CASSVVQGSYNEQFF

V: TRBV5-4
J: TRBJ2-5
size: .
D: .
DNA: TGTGCCAGCAGCTTGGCGGGATGGAAGCAAGAGACCCAGTACTTC
CDR3: CASSLAGWKQETQYF

V: TRBV7-9
J: TRBJ2-5
size: once
D: TRBD1
DNA: TGTGCCAGCAGCACTAAGGGACAGGGACAAGAGACCCAGTACTTC
CDR3: CASSTKGQGQETQYF

V: TRBV6-6
J: TRBJ1-3
size: .
D: .
DNA: TGTGCCAGCAGAGAGAGGTGGAGCTCTGGAAACACCATATATTTT
CDR3: CASRERWSSGNTIYF

V: TRBV5-4
J: TRBJ1-1
size: .
D: .
DNA: TGTGCCAGCAGCTCCCCAAAAGGACAGAATAACACTGAAGCTTTCTTT
CDR3: CASSSPKGQNNTEAFF

V: TRBV4-2
J: TRBJ2-3
size: .
D: TRBD2
DNA: TGTGCCAGCAGCCAAGAGCTCGGGGGGGCCGGAGATACGCAGTATTTT
CDR3: CASSQELGGAGDTQYF

V: TRBV5-1
J: TRBJ2-5
size: .
D: TRBD1
DNA: TGCGCCAGCAGCTTACAGGGGGCGGGAGAGACCCAGTACTTC
CDR3: CASSLQGAGETQYF

V: TRBV28
J: TRBJ1-1
size: .
D: TRBD1
DNA: TGTGCCAGCAGCCCCGGGACAGGGTCCACTGAAGCTTTCTTT
CDR3: CASSPGTGSTEAFF

V: TRBV28
J: TRBJ1-1
size: .
D: TRBD1
DNA: TGTGTCAGCAGTTTTCCGGGACAGGGGCCTAACACTGAAGCTTTCTTT
CDR3: CVSSFPGQGPNTEAFF

V: TRBV9
J: TRBJ1-1
size: .
D: .
DNA: TGTGCCAGCAGTCCCCCCCCGGGGTCGATAACTGAAGCTTTCTTT
CDR3: CASSPPPGSITEAFF

V: TRBV6-5
J: TRBJ1-5
size: few
D: TRBD1
DNA: TGTGCCAGCAGTTGGACAGGGGGCGGGCAGCCCCAGCATTTT
CDR3: CASSWTGGGQPQHF

V: TRBV6-6
J: TRBJ2-7
size: .
D: TRBD2
DNA: TGTGCCAGCAGTTACTCGGGAACTAGCGGTCACTACGAGCAGTACTTC
CDR3: CASSYSGTSGHYEQYF

V: TRBV6-6
J: TRBJ2-2
size: .
D: .
DNA: TGTGCCAGCAGTTACTTACAGGGTTCGAACACCGGGGAGCTGTTTTTT
CDR3: CASSYLQGSNTGELFF

V: TRBV27
J: TRBJ2-3
size: once
D: TRBD2
DNA: TGTGCCAGCAGTAGCGGGAGTCGCGCAGATACGCAGTATTTT
CDR3: CASSSGSRADTQYF

V: TRBV5-1
J: TRBJ2-7
size: .
D: .
DNA: TGCGCCAGCAGCTTGGGGCAGCCACTAGTGATTTCCTACGAGCAGTACTTC
CDR3: CASSLGQPLVISYEQYF

V: TRBV9
J: TRBJ2-1
size: .
D: TRBD2
DNA: TGTGCCAGCAGCGTAGAGGGACTAGGCTATGAGCAGTTCTTC
CDR3: CASSVEGLGYEQFF

V: TRBV7-9
J: TRBJ2-3
size: once
D: .
DNA: TGTGCCAGCAGCTTAAAGAGACAGCCCTATGACACAGATACGCAGTATTTT
CDR3: CASSLKRQPYDTDTQYF

V: TRBV27
J: TRBJ2-3
size: .
D: TRBD2
DNA: TGTGCCAGCAGTTTAGGGACTAGCGGGACTGCGCAGTATTTT
CDR3: CASSLGTSGTAQYF

V: TRBV7-2
J: TRBJ2-7
size: few
D: .
DNA: TGTGCCAGCAGCGGGGGCGGTAGCTCCTACGAGCAGTACTTC
CDR3: CASSGGGSSYEQYF

V: TRBV9
J: TRBJ2-1
size: .
D: TRBD2
DNA: TGTGCCAGCAGCGTAGGGGAGGGAGGATACAATGAGCAGTTCTTC
CDR3: CASSVGEGGYNEQFF

V: TRBV27
J: TRBJ2-5
size: .
D: TRBD2
DNA: TGTGCCAGCAGTTTATCTCGGACTAGCGGGAGGGAGACCCAGTACTTC
CDR3: CASSLSRTSGRETQYF

V: TRBV5-1
J: TRBJ2-5
size: .
D: TRBD2
DNA: TGCGCCAGCAGCTCCTCGGGGGGGCCAGAGACCCAGTACTTC
CDR3: CASSSSGGPETQYF

V: TRBV19
J: TRBJ1-5
size: .
D: TRBD1
DNA: TGTGCCAGTCTCGGACAGGGTATTAGCAATCAGCCCCAGCATTTT
CDR3: CASLGQGISNQPQHF

V: TRBV30
J: TRBJ2-7
size: .
D: TRBD2
DNA: TGTGCCTGGAGCCGGGCGGGAGTCAACTACGAGCAGTACTTC
CDR3: CAWSRAGVNYEQYF

V: TRBV25-1
J: TRBJ1-2
size: .
D: TRBD1
DNA: TGTGCCAGCAGTGACCACAGGGGATCTAACTATGGCTACACCTTC
CDR3: CASSDHRGSNYGYTF

V: TRBV7-9
J: TRBJ2-1
size: .
D: TRBD2
DNA: TGTTCCAGCAGCTTAGCGCTAGGACTAGCGGGAGCCTCCTACAATGAGCAGTTCTTC
CDR3: CSSSLALGLAGASYNEQFF